This TCR beta chain was identified during a study of CD8 T cells in ankylosing spondylitis. Study findings and constraints: There was a TCR beta motif, made of several highly homologous variants, that appeared characteristic of ankylosing spondylitis blood.

Trimming stripped 4 bases from V and 4 bases from J, with 8 bases between. The CDR3 extends over 13 amino acids. Germline CDR1 reads SGHTA; CDR2 reads FQGNSA. Library preparation for TCR beta used quantitative 5'-RACE with molecular barcodes. MiXCR, applied by TCRdb to the 5' RACE reads, yields one record per CDR3 protein. The sample lists some 800,000 distinct CDR3 sequences; 10% to 15% were seen once. A word on this clonotype: The antigen remains unidentified.

The specimen sequenced was blood, either unsorted or a sorted T cell fraction (not recorded which). This clonotype originated in a male donor with ankylosing spondylitis. The genes are TRBV7-2 and TRBJ1-5; D is unresolved. CDR3 nucleotide sequence: TGTGCCAGCAGCTCGTACGAAAATCAGCCCCAGCATTTT. This codes for CASSSYENQPQHF.